This T cell receptor beta chain was sequenced in a study of cytomegalovirus exposure and HLA in healthy donors. This CDR3 comprises 15 residues. The V end was cut by 3 bases, the J end by 3 bases, with 13 bases between. The germline V gene encodes CDR1 MNHNS and CDR2 SASEGT. Amplification used 60 Vbeta primers and 13 Jbeta primers. Method: immunoSEQ multiplex PCR; TCRdb's copy keeps in-frame clones and lacks some. The sample has 150,000 to 200,000 clones; about 88% are singletons. General study findings and limits: The authors judged a highly shared variant cluster likely a sequencing artifact. The dataset shows that most TCR sequences were rare, while some public TCRs occurred in many donors. Sequences of the TCR beta chain were said to predict the HLA-A and HLA-B alleles of most subjects accurately.

On this clone itself: Its antigen is currently unknown.

Specimen: PBMCs. The sequence was collected from a man between 18 and 29 years old in good health and CMV-seropositive. The chain couples TRBV6-1 to TRBJ2-3, with D possibly TRBD1 on 7 matching bases. The CDR3 loop is CASSERAGGTDTQYF. The CDR3 coding sequence is TGTGCCAGCAGTGAGCGGGCAGGGGGGACAGATACGCAGTATTTT.